The rows below give T cell receptor delta chains drawn from one sample of a study of Vδ1+ human thymocytes. TCRdb reanalyzed the multiplex PCR reads using CATT. The sample lists about 55,000 delta-chain clones; 15% to 20% were seen once. Input material: Vdelta1+ gamma-delta thymocytes from the thymus. The receptors stem from a boy younger than two who had congenital heart surgery. The CDR3 runs from the conserved cysteine through the conserved F or W. A D gene is named only where the DNA matches it firmly. The size entry is marked missing in some rows and otherwise reads once, few, many or a size class.

size: .; J: TRDJ1; V: TRDV1; D: TRDD3; DNA: TGTGCTCTTGGGGAACGGGTCCTACCCCTGGGGGATACAGATAAACTCATCTTT; CDR3: CALGERVLPLGDTDKLIF
size: .; J: TRDJ1; V: TRDV2; D: TRDD3; DNA: TGTGCCTGTGACGTGGGTACCTTGCAACACTGGGGATACCAATCTAGGGGCATCTTT; CDR3: CACDVGTLQHWGYQSRGIF
size: .; J: TRDJ1; V: TRDV1; D: TRDD3; DNA: TGTGCTCTTGGGGGCCCTCCTTCCTCTTGGGGGATACGAAGGCTCATCTTT; CDR3: CALGGPPSSWGIRRLIF
size: .; J: TRDJ1; V: TRDV1; D: TRDD3; DNA: TGTGCTCTTGGGGAACTAGGAGGCCACCCCCAGTTTCCCCCGCTCATTGGGGGATTGCACACCGATAAACTCATCTTT; CDR3: CALGELGGHPQFPPLIGGLHTDKLIF
size: .; J: TRDJ1; V: TRDV1; D: TRDD3; DNA: TGTGCTCTTGGGGAACAAGTTGAGGGTATCCCTGGGGGATACCCCGGGTACACCGATAAACTCATCTTT; CDR3: CALGEQVEGIPGGYPGYTDKLIF
size: .; J: TRDJ1; V: TRDV1; D: TRDD3; DNA: TGTGCTCTTGGGGAACTACTCCGTTTAGGTTACTGGGGTCGAGTGTACACCGATAAACTCATCTTT; CDR3: CALGELLRLGYWGRVYTDKLIF
size: few; J: TRDJ1; V: TRDV1; D: TRDD3; DNA: TGTGCTCTTGGAAGGGGTAATCTACTGGGGGTCCACAATTTCGCCGATAAACTCATCTTT; CDR3: CALGRGNLLGVHNFADKLIF
size: .; J: TRDJ1; V: TRDV1; D: .; DNA: TGTGCTCTTGGGGAACGGCCGCCATTTTCTCATTACACCGATAAACTCATCTTT; CDR3: CALGERPPFSHYTDKLIF
size: .; J: TRDJ1; V: TRDV1; D: .; DNA: TGTGCTCTTGGGGAACTGTCCAGGCCTTTCGTACTACAAGAGCGTAACTTCAGGTCCGACACCGATAAACTCATCTTT; CDR3: CALGELSRPFVLQERNFRSDTDKLIF
size: few; J: TRDJ1; V: TRDV1; D: TRDD3; DNA: TGTGCTCTTGGGGAACTACGTGCTTTACCAAAGGGGATACCTACGCCCTTCGTCACCGATAAACCCATCTTT; CDR3: CALGELRALPKGIPTPFVTDKPIF
size: few; J: TRDJ1; V: TRDV1; D: .; DNA: TGTGCTCTTGGGGTAACGCGAGCGCAGGGGCAGTATCGGAGGCAAACCGATAAACTCATCTTT; CDR3: CALGVTRAQGQYRRQTDKLIF
size: .; J: TRDJ1; V: TRDV1; D: TRDD3; DNA: TGTGCTCTTGGGGGGTTATGGGGGATACGCCTGACGTACACCGATAAACTCATCTTT; CDR3: CALGGLWGIRLTYTDKLIF